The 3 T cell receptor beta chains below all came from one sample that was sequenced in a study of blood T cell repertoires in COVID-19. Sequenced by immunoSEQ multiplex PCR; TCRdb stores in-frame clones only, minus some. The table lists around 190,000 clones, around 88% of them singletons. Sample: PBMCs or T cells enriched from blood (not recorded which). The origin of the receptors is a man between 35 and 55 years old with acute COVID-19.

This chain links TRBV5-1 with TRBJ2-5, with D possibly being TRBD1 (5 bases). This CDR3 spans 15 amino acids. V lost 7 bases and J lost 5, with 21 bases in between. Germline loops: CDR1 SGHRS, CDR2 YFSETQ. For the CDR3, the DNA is TGCGCCAGCTCACCAGCCGATAGGGGCTGGGAGACCCAGTACTTC. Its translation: CASSPADRGWETQYF.

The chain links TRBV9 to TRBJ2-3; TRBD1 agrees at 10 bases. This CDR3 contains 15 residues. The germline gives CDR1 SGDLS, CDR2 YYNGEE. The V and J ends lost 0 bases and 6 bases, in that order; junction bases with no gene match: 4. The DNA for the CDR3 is TGTGCCAGCAGCGTAGTTGGGGGACAGGGGGATACGCAGTATTTT. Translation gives CASSVVGGQGDTQYF.

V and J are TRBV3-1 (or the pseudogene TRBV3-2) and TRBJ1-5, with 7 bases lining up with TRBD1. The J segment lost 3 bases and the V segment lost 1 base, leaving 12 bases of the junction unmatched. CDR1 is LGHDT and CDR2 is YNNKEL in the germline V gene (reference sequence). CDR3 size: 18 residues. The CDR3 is CASSQGRRGDRYNQPQHF. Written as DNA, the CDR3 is TGTGCCAGCAGCCAAGGAAGGAGGGGGGACAGATACAATCAGCCCCAGCATTTT.